This TCR beta chain was sequenced during a study of blood T cell repertoires in COVID-19. Germline loops: CDR1 KGHSH, CDR2 LQKENI. The CDR3 loop spans 14 amino acids. The V gene lost 0 bases and the J gene lost 5 bases, with 10 bases spanning the gap. Assay used: immunoSEQ multiplex PCR; TCRdb lists only in-frame clones, some missing. The sample contains about 190,000 clones, more than 70% of which appear only once. This clonotype was obtained from a woman between 40 and 50 years old who had recovered from COVID-19. V is TRBV18 and J is TRBJ1-2; D ambiguous. Material: peripheral blood. The CDR3 bases are TGTGCCAGCTCACCACCGAAAGAGGTTTATGGCTACACCTTC. The encoded protein is CASSPPKEVYGYTF.